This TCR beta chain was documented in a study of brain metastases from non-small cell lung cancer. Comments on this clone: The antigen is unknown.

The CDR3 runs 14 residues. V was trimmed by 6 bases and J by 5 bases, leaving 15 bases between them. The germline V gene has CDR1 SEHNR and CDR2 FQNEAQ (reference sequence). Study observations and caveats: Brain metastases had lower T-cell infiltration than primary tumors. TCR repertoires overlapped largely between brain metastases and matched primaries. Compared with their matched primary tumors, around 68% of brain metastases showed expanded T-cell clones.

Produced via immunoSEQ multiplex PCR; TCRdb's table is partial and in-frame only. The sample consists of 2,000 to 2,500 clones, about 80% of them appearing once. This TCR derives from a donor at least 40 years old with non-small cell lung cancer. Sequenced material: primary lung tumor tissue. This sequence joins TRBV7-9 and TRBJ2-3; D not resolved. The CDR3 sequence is CASSPEARGDTQYF. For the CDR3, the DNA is TGTGCCAGCAGTCCTGAGGCAAGAGGAGATACGCAGTATTTT.